Each of the 11 T cell receptor beta chains below was sequenced from the same sample in a study of shared T cell receptors in the human thymus. Produced via immunoSEQ multiplex PCR; TCRdb's table is partial and in-frame only. Here the sample spans under 850,000 clones, approximately 88% being singletons. The same data also contributed to another study, on human thymus T cells.

Sequencing was carried out using thymocytes. The source of these receptors is a boy under two years old with a congenital heart defect.

CDR3: CAIARGTRNSYEQYF. DNA for the CDR3: TGTGCCATTGCTCGCGGAACTCGTAACTCCTACGAGCAGTACTTC. J is TRBJ2-7 and V is TRBV10-3; D is ambiguous. The length of the CDR3 is 15 residues. Per germline, CDR1 ENHRY and CDR2 SYGVKD. Trimming removed 9 bases at V and 0 bases at J, with 18 bases between.

This chain joins TRBV5-1 and TRBJ1-2; a possible D gene is TRBD1 (6 bases). V dropped 4 bases and J dropped 0 bases, with 19 bases sitting between them. The CDR3 spans 17 residues. Germline-derived CDR1 and CDR2 are SGHRS and YFSETQ. The CDR3 DNA reads as TGCGCCAGCAGCCAGAGCGACAGGAGCCCTTCTAACTATGGCTACACCTTC. Residues: CASSQSDRSPSNYGYTF. Full variable domain (remainder filled in from reference TRBV5-1 and TRBJ1-2): KAGVTQTPRYLIKTRGQQVTLSCSPISGHRSVSWYQQTPGQGLQFLFEYFSETQRNKGNFPGRFSGRQFSNSRSEMNVSTLELGDSALYLCASSQSDRSPSNYGYTFGSGTRLTVV.

The chain uses TRBV5-4 and TRBJ2-5; 9 bases are shared with TRBD2. The CDR3 consists of 19 residues. Germline V gene sequence: CDR1 SGHNT, CDR2 YYREEE (reference sequence). V shed 4 bases and J 0 bases; nucleotides not matched to a gene: 16. For the CDR3, the DNA is TGTGCCAGCAGCCGCATCCTGACTAGCGGTGGATTGTACCAAGAGACCCAGTACTTC. Its translation is CASSRILTSGGLYQETQYF. Combining the CDR3 with reference TRBV5-4 and TRBJ2-5 gives the whole variable domain ETGVTQSPTHLIKTRGQQVTLRCSSQSGHNTVSWYQQALGQGPQFIFQYYREEENGRGNFPPRFSGLQFPNYSSELNVNALELDDSALYLCASSRILTSGGLYQETQYFGPGTRLLVL.

The J gene is TRBJ1-1, the V gene TRBV14; D not certain. The CDR3 sequence is 13 residues long. CDR1 is SGHDN, CDR2 FVKESK, per germline. V lost 4 bases, J lost 5 bases, and 11 bases lay in between. The CDR3 loop reads CASSRGYFTEAFF. In DNA form, the CDR3 reads TGTGCCAGCAGCCGAGGGTATTTTACTGAAGCTTTCTTT.

The chain combines TRBV28 with TRBJ2-3; 9 nucleotides line up with TRBD2. Trimming cost V 6 bases and J 3 bases; bases outside gene matches: 19. The CDR3 is made up of 19 amino acids. CDR1 is MDHEN and CDR2 is SYDVKM in the germline V gene. The CDR3 nucleotides read TGTGCCAGCAGCCTAGGGCACTTTATAGCGGGAGTAGAGACAGATACGCAGTATTTT. Translating it yields CASSLGHFIAGVETDTQYF.

The rearrangement uses TRBV7-2 and TRBJ1-1, with 8 bases lining up with TRBD1. Trimming cost V 4 bases and J 1 base; bases outside gene matches: 2. This CDR3 is 14 amino acids long. In germline, CDR1 is SGHTA, CDR2 FQGNSA. This CDR3 reads CASSSQGGNTEAFF. CDR3 nucleotides: TGTGCCAGCAGCTCACAGGGGGGGAACACTGAAGCTTTCTTT.

The chain is built from TRBV11-2 and TRBJ2-7; 12 positions match TRBD2. The CDR3 consists of 19 residues. Germline V gives CDR1 SGHAT, CDR2 FQNNGV. V lost 4 bases to trimming and J lost 3 bases; unmatched junction nucleotides: 16. CDR3 DNA: TGTGCCAGCAGCTCAGCGGGGGGGAGGACTAGCGGGATGGGCTACGAGCAGTACTTC. Translation gives CASSSAGGRTSGMGYEQYF.

J is TRBJ2-2 and V is TRBV4-2, with a possible D match to TRBD1 (5 bases). Looked up from germline, CDR1 is LGHNA and CDR2 is YNFKEQ. The CDR3 length is 16 residues. With 3 bases removed from V and 1 base from J, the gap between germline ends came to 12 bases. CDR3 amino acids: CASSQETALNTGELFF. CDR3 sequence (DNA): TGTGCCAGCAGCCAGGAGACAGCCCTGAACACCGGGGAGCTGTTTTTT.

This chain joins TRBV4-1 and TRBJ2-2, with a tentative D call TRBD1 (8 bases). Per germline, CDR1 MGHRA and CDR2 YSYEKL. This CDR3 is 19 amino acids long. Trimming shortened V by 2 bases and J by 0 bases, and 19 bases separated the two germline ends. The CDR3 DNA is TGCGCCAGCAGCCAACCGGGGGGACAGGAGGGCTCGAACACCGGGGAGCTGTTTTTT. Translation gives CASSQPGGQEGSNTGELFF.

The V call is TRBV28, the J call TRBJ2-7; 14 nucleotides match TRBD2. Germline CDR1 MDHEN, CDR2 SYDVKM. The CDR3 covers 16 residues. V lost 2 bases to trimming and J lost 4 bases; unmatched junction nucleotides: 4. The chain's CDR3 is CASSLTGLAGGYEQYF. The CDR3 DNA sequence: TGTGCCAGCAGTTTAACAGGACTAGCGGGAGGATACGAGCAGTACTTC.

The V call is TRBV5-1, the J call TRBJ2-7, with 10 bases fitting TRBD2. V dropped 3 bases and J dropped 0; count of bases not matched to a gene: 6. This CDR3 comprises 16 residues. Germline V gene data show CDR1 as SGHRS and CDR2 as YFSETQ. The CDR3 spells CASSSTSGYLSYEQYF. DNA of the CDR3: TGCGCCAGCAGCTCGACTAGCGGGTACCTCTCCTACGAGCAGTACTTC.